The 26 T cell receptor beta chains reported below all come from one sample, sequenced in a study of cytomegalovirus exposure and HLA in healthy donors (TCRdb year 2017). Library creation used the immunoSEQ multiplex PCR assay. A mixture of 60 forward primers for TCR Vbeta segments and 13 reverse primers for TCR Jbeta segments was used in the multiplex PCR. Not all clones reach the TCRdb copy of this immuneACCESS table, which keeps in-frame sequences only. Checked studies attribute under half of the gap to unresolved V genes and leave the rest unexplained. This sample comprises some 110,000 clones, about 74% of them detected only once. Roughly 4.1% of the sample is taken by the ten largest. Sequencing used PBMCs. These receptors were taken from a woman in her 50s in good health and CMV-seropositive.

CDR3 sequence: CASSWTGTSHGETQYF. The CDR3 region has the DNA TGTGCCAGCAGCTGGACCGGGACTAGCCATGGAGAGACCCAGTACTTC. The chain is built from TRBV7-6 and TRBJ2-5; 9 bases line up with TRBD2. The V gene end was trimmed by 4 bases and the J gene end by 4 bases; junction bases not matched to a gene: 10. The CDR3 sequence is 16 residues long. Germline values: CDR1 SGHVS, CDR2 FNYEAQ.

This clone has only one observation. The gene calls are TRBV7-2 and TRBJ1-3, with D maybe TRBD1 (5 bases). Germline V gives CDR1 SGHTA, CDR2 FQGNSA. The CDR3 totals 14 residues. Trimming cost V 5 bases and J 1 base, with 9 bases left between them. The CDR3 here is CASSRGLSGNTIYF. CDR3 nucleotides: TGTGCCAGCAGCCGGGGGTTATCTGGAAACACCATATATTTT.

This clone showed up many times. The chain carries TRBV7-2 and TRBJ1-1; weak D call: TRBD1 (6 bases). Germline assignment: CDR1 SGHTA and CDR2 FQGNSA. V shed 4 bases and J shed 5 bases, with 20 bases lying between them. This CDR3 has 16 residues. As DNA, the CDR3 is TGTGCCAGCAGCTCTCCTCTGGGCGTACAGGGTACTGAAGCTTTCTTT. This translates into CASSSPLGVQGTEAFF.

The V call is TRBV4-1, the J call TRBJ2-1, with 10 bases identical to TRBD2. This CDR3 comprises 19 residues. The ends lost 0 bases at V and 4 bases at J; junction bases unmatched: 12. Germline-derived CDR1 and CDR2 are MGHRA and YSYEKL. CDR3 residues: CASSQELGSGLAVYNEQFF. The DNA for the CDR3 is TGCGCCAGCAGCCAAGAACTAGGGAGCGGACTAGCGGTTTACAATGAGCAGTTCTTC.

The sample holds a few counts of this clone. The V and J genes are TRBV6-5 and TRBJ1-4; 9 nucleotides match TRBD1. The CDR3 has 10 residues. Germline assignment: CDR1 MNHEY and CDR2 SVGAGI. V shed 8 bases, J shed 14 bases, and the junction held 3 bases outside the gene matches. The DNA for the CDR3 is TGTGCCAGCGGGGACAGGGTGCTGTTTTTT. Its translation is CASGDRVLFF.

This clone showed up just once. This chain connects TRBV10-3 to TRBJ1-5; D remains unclear. Trimming cost V 4 bases and J 6 bases, with 10 bases left between them. The germline CDR1 and CDR2 sequences are ENHRY and SYGVKD. This CDR3 comprises 13 residues. The CDR3 bases are TGTGCCATCAGTGTGGATCCGGGTCAGCCCCAGCATTTT. Encoded protein: CAISVDPGQPQHF.

The chain has TRBV23-1 and TRBJ1-5; D call uncertain. TRBV23-1 is an ORF, with its function uncertain. This CDR3 comprises 12 residues. Deletions cut 2 bases from V and 6 bases from J, with 5 bases between. CDR3 region: CASSQPRQPQHF. In DNA, the CDR3 is TGCGCCAGCAGTCAACCCCGTCAGCCCCAGCATTTT.

The chain couples TRBV6-5 to TRBJ1-6; D might be TRBD1 (5 bases). CDR3 length: 15 amino acids. Germline CDR1 reads MNHEY; CDR2 reads SVGAGI. The V end lost 5 bases, the J end lost 4 bases, and 12 bases lay between the germline ends. Here the CDR3 DNA reads TGTGCCAGCAGTGGGGGGTCGTATTATAATTCACCCCTCCACTTT. Its translation is CASSGGSYYNSPLHF.

The chain has TRBV4-1 and TRBJ1-6; tentative D call: TRBD1 (5 bases). From germline, CDR1 is MGHRA and CDR2 YSYEKL. There are 17 residues in the CDR3. With 3 bases removed from V and 14 bases from J, the gap between germline ends came to 26 bases. CDR3 in amino acids: CASSQADGGTGVVALHF. CDR3 sequence (DNA): TGCGCCAGCAGCCAGGCTGATGGGGGGACTGGCGTAGTAGCCCTCCACTTT.

The chain links TRBV4-1 to TRBJ1-3; perhaps TRBD1 as D (6 bases). Germline V gene data show CDR1 as MGHRA and CDR2 as YSYEKL. The CDR3 is made up of 19 amino acids. V shed 0 bases and J shed 0 bases, with 18 bases lying between them. In nucleotides, the CDR3 is TGCGCCAGCAGCCAAGACCTAACGACAGGCGTCCTCTCTGGAAACACCATATATTTT. Translated: CASSQDLTTGVLSGNTIYF.

The rearrangement links TRBV5-1 to TRBJ1-1; a possible D gene is TRBD1 (5 bases). From germline, CDR1 is SGHRS and CDR2 YFSETQ. The length of the CDR3 is 16 residues. V dropped 0 bases and J dropped 1 base, with 13 bases sitting between them. The CDR3 sequence: CASSLAPAGGNTEAFF. DNA for the CDR3: TGCGCCAGCAGCTTGGCCCCCGCGGGGGGGAACACTGAAGCTTTCTTT.

The genes are TRBV6-5 and TRBJ1-1, with TRBD1 as a possible D gene (5 bases). The CDR3 is 14 amino acids. The V end was cut by 5 bases, the J end by 7 bases, with 17 bases between. CDR1 is MNHEY, CDR2 SVGAGI, per germline. The CDR3 reads CASSRAGHRGEAFF. The CDR3 DNA sequence: TGTGCCAGCAGTAGGGCAGGGCACAGAGGTGAAGCTTTCTTT.

The chain uses TRBV11-2 and TRBJ1-2; the D gene is possibly TRBD1 (5 bases). CDR3 size: 14 residues. CDR1 and CDR2 from the germline V gene are SGHAT and FQNNGV. V was clipped by 7 bases and J by 3 bases, with 15 bases between them. This chain's CDR3 is CASTVWTNDYGYTF. CDR3 in DNA: TGTGCCAGCACCGTTTGGACAAACGACTATGGCTACACCTTC. Combining the CDR3 with reference TRBV11-2 and TRBJ1-2 gives the whole variable domain EAGVAQSPRYKIIEKRQSVAFWCNPISGHATLYWYQQILGQGPKLLIQFQNNGVVDDSQLPKDRFSAERLKGVDSTLKIQPAKLEDSAVYLCASTVWTNDYGYTFGSGTRLTVV.

J is TRBJ2-5 and V is TRBV15, with 7 bases lining up with TRBD2. This CDR3 contains 13 residues. Germline values: CDR1 LNHNV, CDR2 YYDKDF (reference sequence). After removal of 5 bases from V and 4 bases from J, the junction contained 4 bases not matched to a gene. CDR3 nucleotides: TGTGCCACCAGCCGGACTAGAGGAGAGACCCAGTACTTC. Translated, it gives CATSRTRGETQYF.

V is TRBV6-6 and J is TRBJ1-5; D may be TRBD1 (5 bases). The CDR3 loop spans 14 amino acids. Trimming pared 2 bases from V and 6 bases from J, leaving 11 bases between. Germline V gene data show CDR1 as MNHNY and CDR2 as SVGAGI (reference sequence). The CDR3 nucleotides read TGTGCCAGCAGTTACAGGGGATCAGGTCAGCCCCAGCATTTT. This encodes CASSYRGSGQPQHF.

The chain employs TRBV5-1 and TRBJ1-3; D gene unclear. The CDR3 contains 14 residues. Trimming pared 4 bases from V and 1 base from J, leaving 9 bases between. Germline-derived CDR1 and CDR2 are SGHRS and YFSETQ. CDR3 bases: TGCGCCAGCAGCCTATTTGGTTCTGGAAACACCATATATTTT. Protein product: CASSLFGSGNTIYF. The complete variable domain, with remaining parts taken from reference TRBV5-1 and TRBJ1-3, reads KAGVTQTPRYLIKTRGQQVTLSCSPISGHRSVSWYQQTPGQGLQFLFEYFSETQRNKGNFPGRFSGRQFSNSRSEMNVSTLELGDSALYLCASSLFGSGNTIYFGEGSWLTVV.

About this clone itself: Other nucleotide sequences from this sample produce the same CDR3. This chain connects TRBV30 to TRBJ2-5; 12 nucleotides line up with TRBD2. The CDR3 totals 14 residues. The junction had 3 bases not matched to a gene; V was cut back by 3 bases and J by 4 bases. The V gene's germline CDR1 is GTSNPN and CDR2 SVGIG (reference sequence). CDR3 DNA: TGTGCCTGGAGCTTACTAGCGGGGGGAGAGACCCAGTACTTC. It is translated as CAWSLLAGGETQYF.

The chain couples TRBV4-3 to TRBJ2-7, with TRBD2 matching over 7 bases. V lost 1 base, J lost 4 bases, and 7 bases stayed unmatched. CDR1 LGHNA and CDR2 YSLEER come from the germline V gene. This CDR3 comprises 15 residues. CDR3 residues: CASSQVAGEGYEQYF. The CDR3 nucleotides read TGCGCCAGCAGCCAAGTGGCGGGGGAGGGGTACGAGCAGTACTTC.

This clone was counted only a few times. The V call is TRBV9, the J call TRBJ2-1; 16 bases fit TRBD2. With V trimmed by 3 bases and J by 8 bases, 8 bases remained unmatched. The length of the CDR3 is 17 residues. From germline, CDR1 is SGDLS and CDR2 YYNGEE. CDR3 sequence: CASSAGTSGGALDEQFF. The CDR3 DNA is TGTGCCAGCAGCGCTGGGACTAGCGGGGGGGCCTTAGATGAGCAGTTCTTC.

The chain combines TRBV9 with TRBJ2-4; possibly TRBD2 for D (6 bases). Germline assignment: CDR1 SGDLS and CDR2 YYNGEE. The CDR3 runs 15 residues. V lost 0 bases, J lost 3 bases, and 10 bases lay in between. Written as DNA, the CDR3 is TGTGCCAGCAGCGTAGATCCGGGAGACAAAAACATTCAGTACTTC. Amino acids: CASSVDPGDKNIQYF.

The rearrangement joins TRBV19 to TRBJ1-5, with D uncertain. The CDR3 length is 11 residues. Germline V gene data show CDR1 as LNHDA and CDR2 as SQIVND (reference sequence). V was pared by 3 bases and J by 11 bases, with 8 bases between. The CDR3: CASSISQTQHF. As DNA, the CDR3 is TGTGCCAGTAGTATCTCCCAGACCCAGCATTTT.

This clone was recorded only once. CDR3 nucleotides: TGTGCCAGCTCACCACCCGGGACAGCAAACACTGAAGCTTTCTTT. It codes for CASSPPGTANTEAFF. The genes are TRBV18 and TRBJ1-1, with 7 bases identical to TRBD1. The CDR3 runs 15 residues. Germline values: CDR1 KGHSH, CDR2 LQKENI. Trimming at V came to 0 bases and at J to 2 bases, leaving 3 bases not matched to a gene.

Written as DNA, the CDR3 is TGTGCCAGCTCTCTCCGGTCCGGCTTGTCCGGCTCCGGGAGTGAGCAGTTCTTC. As protein: CASSLRSGLSGSGSEQFF. V and J are TRBV18 and TRBJ2-1; perhaps TRBD2 as D (6 bases). Germline-derived CDR1 and CDR2 are KGHSH and LQKENI. V lost 6 bases and J lost 9, with 30 bases in between. This CDR3 has 18 amino acids.

The chain employs TRBV19 and TRBJ2-3; 9 nucleotides agree with TRBD1. In germline, CDR1 is LNHDA, CDR2 SQIVND (reference sequence). The CDR3 covers 15 residues. J lost 2 bases, V lost 5 bases, and 5 bases had no gene match. For the CDR3, the DNA is TGTGCCAGTAGTCCCGGACAGGGGTCCACAGATACGCAGTATTTT. Its protein is CASSPGQGSTDTQYF.

The gene calls are TRBV19 and TRBJ1-1, with 8 bases lining up with TRBD1. CDR3 size: 17 residues. After removal of 3 bases from V and 1 base from J, the junction contained 10 bases not matched to a gene. Germline CDR1 LNHDA, CDR2 SQIVND (reference sequence). CDR3 residues: CASSISGRTGRNTEAFF. DNA for the CDR3: TGTGCCAGTAGTATTTCTGGCCGGACAGGGAGGAACACTGAAGCTTTCTTT.

This chain connects TRBV4-3 to TRBJ2-7, with 10 positions matching TRBD1. CDR1 is LGHNA and CDR2 is YSLEER in the germline V gene. Germline trimming cut 5 bases from V and 4 bases from J; bases unmatched to any gene: 8. The CDR3 is made up of 15 amino acids. The DNA of the CDR3 is TGCGCCAGCAGCACGCGACAGGGGGCTTCGTACGAGCAGTACTTC. Residues: CASSTRQGASYEQYF.